Listed below are T cell receptor beta chains from one sample, sequenced in a study of CD8+ T cells in alopecia areata. Data came from immunoSEQ multiplex PCR; TCRdb stores just in-frame clones and leaves some out. The sample includes about 3,600 clones, roughly 71% of them seen just once. This sample comprised skin, obtained at week 24, from a patient treated with tofacitinib. The receptors shown here come from a human donor with alopecia areata. Both conserved end residues are part of each CDR3. A D gene is named only where the DNA matches it firmly. The listing skips clone size in some rows; elsewhere it reads once, few, many or a size class.

d_call j_call v_call clone_size cdr3_aa cdr3_nt
NA TRBJ2-3 TRBV2 NA CASSLFPGPHAGTDTQYF TGTGCCAGCAGCCTCTTCCCGGGACCACATGCTGGCACAGATACGCAGTATTTT
NA TRBJ2-7 TRBV30 NA CAWSVRYEQYF TGTGCCTGGAGTGTACGCTACGAGCAGTACTTC
NA TRBJ1-1 TRBV27 NA CANGPDTEALF TGTGCCAACGGCCCGGACACTGAAGCTCTCTTT
TRBD1 TRBJ2-2 TRBV28 NA CASTQRGTGLTGELFF TGTGCCAGCACCCAAAGGGGGACAGGCCTCACCGGGGAGCTGTTTTTT
NA TRBJ1-5 TRBV4-1 NA CASSQGWTAIAPQHF TGCGCCAGCAGCCAAGGGTGGACAGCGATCGCGCCCCAGCATTTT
NA TRBJ1-2 TRBV4-1 NA CASSQPEGYYGYTF TGCGCCAGCAGCCAGCCTGAGGGTTACTATGGCTACACCTTC
NA TRBJ2-2 TRBV5-5 few CASSLRLAPGELFF TGTGCCAGCAGCTTGCGTTTGGCCCCCGGGGAGCTGTTTTTT
NA TRBJ1-3 TRBV5-5 once CASSWDGSGNTIYF TGTGCCAGCAGCTGGGACGGCTCTGGAAACACCATATATTTT
NA TRBJ1-5 TRBV5-6 large CASSLVGNQPQHF TGTGCCAGCAGCTTGGTTGGAAATCAGCCCCAGCATTTT
TRBD1 TRBJ2-7 TRBV5-1 NA CASSLSLGQGRGQYF TGCGCCAGCAGCTTGAGCCTCGGACAGGGGAGAGGGCAGTACTTC
NA TRBJ1-5 TRBV28 NA CASSLSPHGNQPQHF TGTGCCAGCAGTTTATCCCCCCACGGCAATCAGCCCCAGCATTTT
NA TRBJ1-1 TRBV4-1 once CASSQVALNTEAFF TGCGCCAGCAGCCAAGTGGCCCTGAACACTGAAGCTTTCTTT
NA TRBJ1-2 TRBV5-5 NA CASSFRLQDPANYGYTF TGTGCCAGCAGCTTTCGTTTACAGGACCCCGCTAACTATGGCTACACCTTC
TRBD2 TRBJ2-7 TRBV6-5 NA CASSVGLAGEQYF TGTGCCAGCAGTGTCGGACTAGCCGGCGAGCAGTACTTC
NA TRBJ2-5 TRBV12-5 NA CASGLREETQYF TGTGCTAGTGGTTTGCGTGAAGAGACCCAGTACTTC
TRBD2 TRBJ2-1 TRBV28 NA CASSWGGVHNEQFF TGTGCCAGCAGTTGGGGGGGGGTCCACAATGAGCAGTTCTTC
NA TRBJ2-5 TRBV25-1 NA CASSMAGEAETQYF TGTGCCAGCAGTATGGCAGGGGAAGCAGAGACCCAGTACTTC
NA TRBJ2-5 TRBV4-2 few CASSQDRRETQYF TGTGCCAGCAGCCAAGATCGGCGGGAGACCCAGTACTTC
NA TRBJ2-4 TRBV2 NA CASSETNRPAGSRDIQYF TGTGCCAGCAGCGAAACCAACAGACCTGCAGGGAGTAGGGACATTCAGTACTTC
NA TRBJ2-5 TRBV5-6 few CASSFSSAETQYF TGTGCCAGCAGCTTCTCTAGCGCAGAGACCCAGTACTTC
NA TRBJ1-3 TRBV6-5 NA CASSYSAGSGNTIYF TGTGCCAGCAGTTATTCGGCAGGGTCTGGAAACACCATATATTTT
TRBD2 TRBJ2-7 TRBV10-3 NA CAISDPGLAGSYEQYF TGTGCCATCAGTGACCCCGGACTAGCGGGCTCCTACGAGCAGTACTTC
TRBD1 TRBJ1-1 TRBV7-9 NA CASSYTGDTEAFF TGTGCCAGCAGTTATACAGGGGACACTGAAGCTTTCTTT
TRBD1 TRBJ2-1 TRBV6-1 NA CASSVTGEGGNEQFF TGTGCCAGCAGTGTGACAGGGGAAGGCGGCAATGAGCAGTTCTTC
NA TRBJ2-7 TRBV4-2 NA CASSQDRGGYEQYF TGTGCCAGCAGCCAAGACAGGGGTGGCTACGAGCAGTACTTC
TRBD1 TRBJ1-5 TRBV19 NA CASSQGAPQPQHF TGTGCCAGTAGTCAGGGGGCACCCCAGCCCCAGCATTTT
NA TRBJ1-5 TRBV5-8 NA CASSLRAGTGNQPQHF TGTGCCAGCAGCTTGAGGGCAGGGACGGGCAATCAGCCCCAGCATTTT
NA TRBJ2-1 TRBV14 NA CASSAVRGRSYNEQFF TGTGCCAGCAGTGCCGTGAGGGGCCGCTCCTACAATGAGCAGTTCTTC
TRBD2 TRBJ2-7 TRBV11-2 few CASSLGLAGVFRPYEQYF TGTGCCAGCAGCTTAGGACTAGCGGGGGTTTTCCGGCCGTACGAGCAGTACTTC
TRBD2 TRBJ2-3 TRBV9 NA CASSPSGGLSDTQYF TGTGCCAGCAGCCCAAGCGGGGGGCTTTCAGATACGCAGTATTTT
NA TRBJ1-2 TRBV20-1 NA CSAYPGVGYTF TGCAGTGCTTACCCAGGGGTCGGCTACACCTTC
NA TRBJ2-7 TRBV18 few CASSPEGGAFYEQYF TGTGCCAGCTCACCAGAGGGGGGGGCCTTCTACGAGCAGTACTTC
TRBD1 TRBJ1-1 TRBV7-9 NA CASSILQGTDTEAFF TGTGCCAGCAGCATTCTACAGGGGACGGACACTGAAGCTTTCTTT
NA TRBJ1-5 TRBV7-2 NA CASSLGDWSPGHF TGTGCCAGCAGCTTAGGGGACTGGTCCCCCGGGCATTTT
NA TRBJ1-6 TRBV10-3 few CAISETGSINSPLHF TGTGCCATCAGTGAAACAGGGTCCATCAATTCACCCCTCCACTTT
NA TRBJ2-7 TRBV5-1 NA CASSSKTGLGDEQYF TGCGCCAGCAGCTCCAAGACAGGATTGGGAGACGAGCAGTACTTC
NA TRBJ1-1 TRBV7-8 NA CASSLWLRRRGGDATEAFF TGTGCCAGCAGCTTATGGCTTCGTCGCAGGGGCGGAGACGCCACTGAAGCTTTCTTT
TRBD1 TRBJ1-2 TRBV4-1 NA CASSHPQGSGNGYTF TGCGCCAGCAGCCACCCACAGGGGTCGGGCAATGGCTACACCTTC
NA TRBJ1-3 TRBV7-2 once CASSLDSRSGNTIYF TGTGCCAGCAGCTTAGACAGTCGCTCTGGAAACACCATATATTTT
NA TRBJ2-7 TRBV5-4 few CASSLGAGTYEQYF TGTGCCAGCAGCTTAGGTGCAGGGACCTACGAGCAGTACTTC
TRBD1 TRBJ1-6 TRBV11-2 once CASSLRQGRDSPLHF TGTGCCAGCAGCCTAAGACAGGGACGCGATTCACCCCTCCACTTT
NA TRBJ2-1 TRBV2 NA CASTGGRDSRLDEQFF TGTGCCAGCACCGGAGGGAGGGACAGCAGACTCGATGAGCAGTTCTTC
NA TRBJ1-6 TRBV5-4 few CASSLDSYNSPLHF TGTGCCAGCAGCTTGGACAGCTATAATTCACCCCTCCACTTT
NA TRBJ2-7 TRBV7-2 NA CASSLFPGASYEQYF TGTGCCAGCAGCTTATTTCCCGGGGCCTCCTACGAGCAGTACTTC
NA TRBJ1-1 TRBV14 NA CASSPKGGLTEAFF TGTGCCAGCAGCCCTAAGGGGGGCCTCACTGAAGCTTTCTTT
NA TRBJ2-3 TRBV28 NA CASSPDRPPRVTQYF TGTGCCAGCAGTCCTGACAGACCCCCTCGGGTTACGCAGTATTTT
NA TRBJ2-3 TRBV7-9 few CASSLAGPLDGPTDTQYF TGTGCCAGCAGCTTAGCCGGTCCCCTGGACGGCCCCACAGATACGCAGTATTTT
NA TRBJ1-5 TRBV19 few CASRRQGNQPQHF TGTGCCAGTAGACGACAGGGCAATCAGCCCCAGCATTTT
NA TRBJ1-2 TRBV5-1 NA CASSQMGARGGYTF TGCGCCAGCAGCCAGATGGGGGCCCGCGGGGGCTACACCTTC
NA TRBJ2-7 TRBV7-8 NA CASSSDYEQYF TGTGCCAGCAGCTCCGACTACGAGCAGTACTTC
NA TRBJ2-7 TRBV10-3 NA CAIATGRGQYEQYF TGTGCCATCGCAACGGGCAGGGGCCAGTACGAGCAGTACTTC
TRBD2 TRBJ2-1 TRBV7-9 NA CASGLAGGPNEQFF TGTGCCAGCGGACTAGCGGGGGGGCCCAATGAGCAGTTCTTC
NA TRBJ2-7 TRBV27 NA CASGLGPYEQYF TGTGCCAGCGGCTTAGGGCCCTACGAGCAGTACTTC
NA TRBJ2-3 TRBV7-8 NA CASSLNLDTQYF TGTGCCAGCAGCCTCAATTTAGATACGCAGTATTTT
NA TRBJ2-6 TRBV19 NA CASSIYSTRRLDSGANVLTF TGTGCCAGTAGTATATACTCGACCCGTAGACTGGACTCTGGGGCCAACGTCCTGACTTTC